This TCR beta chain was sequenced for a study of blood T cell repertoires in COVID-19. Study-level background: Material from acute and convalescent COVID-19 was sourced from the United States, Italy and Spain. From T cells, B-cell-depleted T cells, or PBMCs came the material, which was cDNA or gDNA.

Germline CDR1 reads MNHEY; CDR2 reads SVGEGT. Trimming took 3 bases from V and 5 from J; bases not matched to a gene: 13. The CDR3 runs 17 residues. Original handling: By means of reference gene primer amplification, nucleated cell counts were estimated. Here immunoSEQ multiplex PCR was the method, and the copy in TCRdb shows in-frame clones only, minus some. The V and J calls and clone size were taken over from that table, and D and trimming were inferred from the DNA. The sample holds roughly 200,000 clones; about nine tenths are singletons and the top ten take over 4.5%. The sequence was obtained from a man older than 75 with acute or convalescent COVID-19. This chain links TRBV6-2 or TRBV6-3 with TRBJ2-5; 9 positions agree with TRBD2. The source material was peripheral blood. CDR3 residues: CASSYGALAGARETQYF. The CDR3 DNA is TGTGCCAGCAGTTATGGCGCCTTAGCGGGGGCCCGGGAGACCCAGTACTTC.